The entry that follows covers one T cell receptor (beta chain) sequence. CDR1 is SQVTM and CDR2 is ANQGSEA in the germline V gene. This CDR3 region has 13 residues. V shed 5 bases and J 2 bases; nucleotides not matched to a gene: 2. Some clones are missing from TCRdb's copy, which holds only in-frame ones; the method was immunoSEQ multiplex PCR. This repertoire shows some 76,000 clones, 84% found once; its top ten account for 6.9%. The sample originates from a study of OX40 agonist ivuxolimab in advanced cancers. About the study: Age averaged about 60 years (range roughly 23 to 90), and around 78% were male.

This sequence was found in an adult with an advanced solid tumor such as melanoma, head and neck, liver or kidney cancer. J is TRBJ2-7 and V is TRBV29-1; 11 bases are a match to TRBD1. The starting material was CD4+ or CD8+ T cells sorted from blood, obtained in a trial of the OX40 agonist ivuxolimab. CDR3 residues: CSVLGQGAYEQYF. As DNA, the CDR3 is TGCAGCGTTCTGGGACAGGGGGCCTACGAGCAGTACTTC.